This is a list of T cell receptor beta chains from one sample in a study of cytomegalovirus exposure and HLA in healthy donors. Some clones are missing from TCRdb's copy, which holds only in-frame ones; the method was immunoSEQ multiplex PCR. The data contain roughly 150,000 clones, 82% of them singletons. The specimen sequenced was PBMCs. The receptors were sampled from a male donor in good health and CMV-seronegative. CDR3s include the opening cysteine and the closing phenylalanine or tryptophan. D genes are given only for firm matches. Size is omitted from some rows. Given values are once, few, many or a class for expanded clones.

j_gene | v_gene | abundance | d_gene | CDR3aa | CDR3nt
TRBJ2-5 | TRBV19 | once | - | CASRTTGQLQETQYF | TGTGCCAGTAGAACTACAGGGCAGCTCCAAGAGACCCAGTACTTC
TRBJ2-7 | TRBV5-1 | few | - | CASSFGETTYEQYF | TGCGCCAGCAGCTTTGGGGAGACCACCTACGAGCAGTACTTC
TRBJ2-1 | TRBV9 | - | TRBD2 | CASSVASGFVIDEQFF | TGTGCCAGCAGCGTCGCTAGCGGGTTCGTTATTGATGAGCAGTTCTTC
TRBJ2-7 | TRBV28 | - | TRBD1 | CASSPTGVEQYF | TGTGCCAGCAGTCCCACAGGGGTCGAGCAGTACTTC
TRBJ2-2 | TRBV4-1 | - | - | CASSQEAGGNTGELFF | TGCGCCAGCAGCCAAGAGGCCGGGGGGAACACCGGGGAGCTGTTTTTT
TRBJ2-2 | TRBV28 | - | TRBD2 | CASSLTSAGELFF | TGTGCCAGCAGTTTAACTAGCGCCGGGGAGCTGTTTTTT
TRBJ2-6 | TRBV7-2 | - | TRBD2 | CASSLGLAGGASGLTF | TGTGCCAGCAGCCTAGGACTAGCGGGAGGGGCCTCTGGCCTGACTTTC
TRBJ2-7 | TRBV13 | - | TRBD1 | CASSFLQGADEQYF | TGTGCCAGCAGCTTCTTACAGGGGGCGGACGAGCAGTACTTC
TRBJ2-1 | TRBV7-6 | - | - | CASSLMNEQFF | TGTGCCAGCAGCCTTATGAATGAGCAGTTCTTC
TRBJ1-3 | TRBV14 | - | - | CASSQGQWSGNTIYF | TGTGCCAGCAGCCAGGGGCAGTGGTCTGGAAACACCATATATTTT
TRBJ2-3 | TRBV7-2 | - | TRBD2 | CASSLMAGGLDTQYF | TGTGCCAGCAGCTTAATGGCGGGAGGGCTCGATACGCAGTATTTT
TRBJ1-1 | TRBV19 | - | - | CASSQQGNTEAFF | TGTGCCAGTAGTCAGCAGGGAAACACTGAAGCTTTCTTT
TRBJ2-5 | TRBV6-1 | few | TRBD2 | CASSVSGRGETQYF | TGTGCCAGCAGTGTGAGCGGGAGAGGAGAGACCCAGTACTTC
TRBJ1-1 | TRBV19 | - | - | CASSIDRMNTEAFF | TGTGCCAGTAGTATAGACAGAATGAACACTGAAGCTTTCTTT
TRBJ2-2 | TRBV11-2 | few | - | CASRYSYATGELFF | TGTGCCAGCAGGTATAGCTACGCCACCGGGGAGCTGTTTTTT
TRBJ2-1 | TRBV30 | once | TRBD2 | CAWTSGRTNEQFF | TGTGCCTGGACTAGCGGGAGAACCAATGAGCAGTTCTTC
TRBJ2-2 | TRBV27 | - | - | CASSRVLNTGELFF | TGTGCCAGCAGTCGGGTGTTGAACACCGGGGAGCTGTTTTTT
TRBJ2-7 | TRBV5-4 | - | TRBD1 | CASSWDRGFSEQYF | TGTGCCAGCAGCTGGGACAGGGGGTTTAGCGAGCAGTACTTC
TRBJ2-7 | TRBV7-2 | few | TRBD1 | CASSVRDRPYEQYF | TGTGCCAGCAGCGTCCGGGACAGGCCCTACGAGCAGTACTTC
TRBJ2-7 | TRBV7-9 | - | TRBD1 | CASSQDRGFEQYF | TGTGCCAGCAGCCAGGACAGGGGGTTCGAGCAGTACTTC
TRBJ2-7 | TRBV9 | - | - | CASSVTPQSYEQYF | TGTGCCAGCAGCGTAACCCCACAGAGCTACGAGCAGTACTTC
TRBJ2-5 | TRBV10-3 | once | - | CAISESDAYQETQYF | TGTGCCATCAGTGAGTCAGATGCGTACCAAGAGACCCAGTACTTC
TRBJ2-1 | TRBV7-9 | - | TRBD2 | CSSSLYTGGATIEQFF | TGTTCCAGCAGCTTATATACGGGAGGAGCAACAATTGAGCAGTTCTTC
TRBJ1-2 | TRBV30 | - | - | CAWRGGEGGYTF | TGTGCCTGGAGGGGAGGCGAGGGGGGCTACACCTTC
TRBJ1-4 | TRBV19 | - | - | CASMSSANEKLFF | TGTGCCAGTATGTCAAGCGCTAATGAAAAACTGTTTTTT
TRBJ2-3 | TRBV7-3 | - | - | CASSLSGGGDTQYF | TGTGCCAGCAGCTTATCAGGGGGAGGAGATACGCAGTATTTT
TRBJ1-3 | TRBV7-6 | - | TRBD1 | CASSLERDRGENTIYF | TGTGCCAGCAGCTTAGAGCGGGACAGGGGCGAAAACACCATATATTTT